This TCR beta chain came from a study of neurological immune-mediated disorders (dated by TCRdb to the late 2010s). Regarding the study in general: Among the roughly 35 multiple sclerosis patients, relapsing-remitting MS accounted for around 30 and secondary progressive MS accounted for 3. Of the roughly 68 subjects in the cohort, around 14 were HAM/TSP patients, approximately 34 were multiple sclerosis patients, and about 20 were healthy controls. The roughly 110 TCR-beta libraries covered PBMC samples along with longitudinal samples, technical triplicates, and paired sorted CD4+ and CD8+ T-cell subsets. Peripheral blood TCR-beta repertoires from HTLV-I-associated myelopathy (HAM/TSP) patients, multiple sclerosis patients and healthy controls were compared by UMI-based sequencing. Broad study findings and their caveats: TCR clonal expansion was highest in HAM/TSP patients and lowest in MS patients, with MS patients falling below even healthy controls. No association of the MS cluster with clinical or MRI features was observed, and the need for larger cohorts was stated by the authors. Expanded clones from different subjects shared no identical CDR3 amino acid sequences, which suggests that TCR-beta repertoires were private in all groups. Phylogenetic analysis grouped repertoires from 18 of 34 MS patients into a cluster of related CDR3 sequences, suggesting a possible repertoire-level signature.

cDNA synthesis used template-switch 5'RACE with a primer carrying a 10-nucleotide random unique molecular identifier tagging each TCR transcript. Each sequencing run produced over 160 million TCR-beta sequences covering 15-18 subjects. The RNeasy kit was used for extraction of total RNA. The KAPA Real-time Library Amplification kit was used to amplify TCR-beta VDJ regions with primers for the TCR constant region and the 5'RACE anchor. A first PCR added sample indexes and Illumina adaptors, after which a second PCR increased the library yield. The roughly 650 bp TCR product was size-selected on a 2% E-gel SizeSelection system after Ampure bead purification. Before pooling, library quality was assessed on a Bioanalyzer, concentration was determined with Qubit, and library quantification was performed with the Kapa Library Quantification kit. An Illumina HiSeq 2500 sequenced the libraries paired-end 2 x 150 bp. To increase sequence diversity, about 24-32% phiX was spiked into each library pool. The authors' pipeline ran thus. Quality-filtered reads were processed with the UMI-based MiGEC pipeline, which removed over 75% of raw TCR sequences during error correction. IMGT germline references were used for alignment of VDJ genes, and clonotypes were defined by a unique CDR3 amino acid sequence together with V-J genes. Clonal expansion, Shannon diversity and CDR3 relatedness (CalcPairwiseDistances, ClusterSamples) were evaluated with VDJtools, and phylogenetic trees were built with CLCbio workbench. Clones with at least 8 unique UMIs were defined as expanded, with this threshold being based on coefficient-of-variation modelling across technical triplicates. Starting from the raw public reads, TCRdb applied fastp trimming at Q25, assembled clones with MiXCR and retained in-frame beta chains. Rows with one shared CDR3 protein collapse into an entry with the most common genes and DNA. The V and J calls come from TCRdb's annotation, not from the publication. The sample table shows about 58,000 distinct CDR3 sequences, and roughly 3.5% are seen once. The ten most abundant clones make up about 7.1% of the sample.

The sample holds many counts of this clonotype. Which antigen it targets is not known. No qualities accompany the bases; no much larger clone lies one base away. Libraries from unsorted PBMCs were made from 2 million PBMCs kept in RNAlater at -80 degrees C until RNA extraction. Multiple sclerosis patients were enrolled in a US clinical protocol under which disease progression was evaluated by magnetic resonance imaging. Peripheral blood was subjected to Ficoll-Hypaque density gradient centrifugation to isolate PBMCs, which were then cryopreserved in liquid nitrogen. The sample comprised PBMCs. The sequence derives from a woman in her sixties with multiple sclerosis.

The base sequence is TGTGCCAGCAGCTCCCGGACTAGCACGACAGATACGCAGTATTTT. Protein translation: CASSSRTSTTDTQYF. The chain couples TRBV7-3 to TRBJ2-3; 8 bases in the middle match TRBD2. The germline V gene gives CDR1 as SGHTA and CDR2 as FQGTGA. The CDR3 goes from the cysteine to the phenylalanine over 15 residues. The only DNA kept is the CDR3, 45 bases in frame from the first base. The germline V end is reduced by 4 bases and the J end by 3 bases; junction bases left unmatched: 6.